This T cell receptor beta chain was recovered during a study of blood T cells in healthy people across ages. Study overall: About one barcoded TCR beta cDNA was captured per two T cells. Study outcomes and limitations: Unsorted PBMCs blocked a conclusive comparison of naive and antigen-experienced cells.

For this clonotype: Its cognate antigen is unknown.

A second PCR of about 7 to 12 cycles used a sample-barcoded 5' primer and a J-beta primer mix. One entry per CDR3 protein results from TCRdb running MiXCR on the 5' RACE reads. Here the sample spans hundreds of thousands of distinct CDR3 sequences, roughly 43% being singletons. Sample: blood. The sequence came from a man older than 75 in good health.

The CDR3 DNA reads TGCAGTGCTAGACTAGCGAGAGGCAATGAGCAGTTCTTC. Its translation: CSARLARGNEQFF. The chain uses TRBV20-1 and TRBJ2-1, with D maybe TRBD2 (6 bases). The CDR3 has 13 amino acids. CDR1 and CDR2 (germline): DFQATT, SNEGSKA (reference sequence). Trimming cost V 2 bases and J 6 bases, with 11 bases left between them.